These 4 T cell receptor beta chains were all obtained from the same sample, sequenced in a study of T cells in Graves' hyperthyroidism and ophthalmopathy. Researchers took RNA transcripts and amplified the TCR beta CDR3 regions from them. Initially, a first-round RT-PCR of the TCR CDR3 employed the HTBI primer set. TCRdb re-called the multiplex PCR reads with MiXCR, one entry per CDR3 protein. The table shows 500,000 to 600,000 distinct CDR3 sequences, with 16% occurring only once. The sequencing sample was made of blood. The origin of the receptors is a woman younger than 35 with Graves' hyperthyroidism.

This clonotype appeared many times. The genes are TRBV6-2 or TRBV6-3 and TRBJ2-3; 9 nucleotides match TRBD2. In germline, CDR1 is MNHEY, CDR2 SVGEGT. With 2 bases clipped from V and 3 bases from J, the junction kept 3 bases outside the gene matches. CDR3 length equals 15 residues. CDR3 nucleotide sequence: TGTGCCAGCAGTTACGGACTAGCGAAGACAGATACGCAGTATTTT. Translating gives CASSYGLAKTDTQYF.

This clonotype was picked up many times. This rearrangement joins TRBV12-3 or TRBV12-4 to TRBJ2-3; 12 bases align to TRBD2. This CDR3 has 16 amino acids. The trim removed 5 bases at V and 6 bases at J, leaving 9 bases unmatched. The DNA for the CDR3 is TGTGCCAGCAGTCACCCGACTAGCGGGAGTGGGGATACGCAGTATTTT. Its translation is CASSHPTSGSGDTQYF.

This clonotype has a count of ten or more. CDR3 DNA: TGTGCCAGCAGTCAATTGGGGGGCGACGAGCAGTACTTC. Encoded protein: CASSQLGGDEQYF. The chain is built from TRBV7-3 and TRBJ2-7, with D perhaps given as TRBD1 or TRBD2 (6 bases each). The V gene's germline CDR1 is SGHTA and CDR2 FQGTGA. Deletions cut 6 bases from V and 5 bases from J, with 14 bases between. The CDR3 consists of 13 residues.

The chain combines TRBV27 with TRBJ1-5; tentative D call: TRBD1 (5 bases). From germline, CDR1 is MNHEY and CDR2 SMNVEV (reference sequence). The CDR3 runs 15 residues. Trimming removed 5 bases from V and 7 bases from J, with 18 bases in between. Here the CDR3 DNA reads TGTGCCAGCAGTACTAGATGGGGGGGAGGGCAGCCCCAGCATTTT. This codes for CASSTRWGGGQPQHF.